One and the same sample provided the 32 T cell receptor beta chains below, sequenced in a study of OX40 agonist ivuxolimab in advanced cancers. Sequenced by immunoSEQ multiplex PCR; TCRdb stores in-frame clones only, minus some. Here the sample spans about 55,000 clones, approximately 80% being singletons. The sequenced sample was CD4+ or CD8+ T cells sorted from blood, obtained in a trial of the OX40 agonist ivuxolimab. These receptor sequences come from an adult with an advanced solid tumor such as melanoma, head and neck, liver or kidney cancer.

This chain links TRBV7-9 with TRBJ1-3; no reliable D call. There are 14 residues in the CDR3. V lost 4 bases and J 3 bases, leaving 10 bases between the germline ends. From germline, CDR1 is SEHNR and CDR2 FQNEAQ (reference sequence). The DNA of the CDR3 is TGTGCCAGCAGCTCTCAGACCATTGGAAACACCATATATTTT. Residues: CASSSQTIGNTIYF.

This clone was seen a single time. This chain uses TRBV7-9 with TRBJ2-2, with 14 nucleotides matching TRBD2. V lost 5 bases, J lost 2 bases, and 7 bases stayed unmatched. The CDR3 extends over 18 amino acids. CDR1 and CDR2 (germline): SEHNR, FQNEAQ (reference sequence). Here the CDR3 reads CASSTGLAGVPNTGELFF. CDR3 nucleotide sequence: TGTGCCAGCAGCACGGGACTAGCGGGAGTCCCTAACACCGGGGAGCTGTTTTTT.

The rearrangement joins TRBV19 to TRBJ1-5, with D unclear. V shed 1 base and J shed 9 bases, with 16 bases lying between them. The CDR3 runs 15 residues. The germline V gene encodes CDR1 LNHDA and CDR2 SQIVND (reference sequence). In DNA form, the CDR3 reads TGTGCCAGTAGTATAGTGGCCAGCGAGAGTAGGCCCCAGCATTTT. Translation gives CASSIVASESRPQHF.

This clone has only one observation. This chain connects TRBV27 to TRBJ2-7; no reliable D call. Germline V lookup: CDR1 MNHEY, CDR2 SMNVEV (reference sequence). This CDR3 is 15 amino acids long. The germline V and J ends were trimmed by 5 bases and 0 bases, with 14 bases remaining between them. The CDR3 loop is CASSPRAPSSYEQYF. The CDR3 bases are TGTGCCAGCAGTCCTCGCGCACCGAGCTCCTACGAGCAGTACTTC.

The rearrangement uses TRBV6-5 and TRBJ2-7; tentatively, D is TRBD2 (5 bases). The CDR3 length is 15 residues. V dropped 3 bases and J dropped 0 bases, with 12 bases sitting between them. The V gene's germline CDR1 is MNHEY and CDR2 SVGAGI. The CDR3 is CASSYAAAVSYEQYF. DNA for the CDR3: TGTGCCAGCAGTTATGCAGCGGCCGTCTCCTACGAGCAGTACTTC.

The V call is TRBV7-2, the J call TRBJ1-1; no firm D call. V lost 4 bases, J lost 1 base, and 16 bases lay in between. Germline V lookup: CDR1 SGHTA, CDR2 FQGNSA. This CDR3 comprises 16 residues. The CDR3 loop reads CASSSPLTVANTEAFF. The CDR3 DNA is TGTGCCAGCAGCTCCCCTTTAACAGTTGCGAACACTGAAGCTTTCTTT. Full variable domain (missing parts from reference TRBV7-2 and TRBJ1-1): GAGVSQSPSNKVTEKGKDVELRCDPISGHTALYWYRQSLGQGLEFLIYFQGNSAPDKSGLPSDRFSAERTGGSVSTLTIQRTQQEDSAVYLCASSSPLTVANTEAFFGQGTRLTVV.

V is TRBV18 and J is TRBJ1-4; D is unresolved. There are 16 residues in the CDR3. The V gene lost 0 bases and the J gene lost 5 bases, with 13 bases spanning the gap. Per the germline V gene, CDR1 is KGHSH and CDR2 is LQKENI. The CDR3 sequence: CASSPPSGRPNEKLFF. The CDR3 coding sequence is TGTGCCAGCTCACCACCTTCTGGACGGCCGAATGAAAAACTGTTTTTT.

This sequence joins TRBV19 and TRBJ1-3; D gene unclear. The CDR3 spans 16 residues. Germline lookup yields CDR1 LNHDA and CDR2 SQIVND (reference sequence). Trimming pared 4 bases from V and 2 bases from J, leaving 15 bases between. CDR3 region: CASSTYSGFAGNTIYF. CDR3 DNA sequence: TGTGCCAGTAGTACCTATAGTGGGTTCGCTGGAAACACCATATATTTT. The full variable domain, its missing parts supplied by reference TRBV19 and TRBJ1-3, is DGGITQSPKYLFRKEGQNVTLSCEQNLNHDAMYWYRQDPGQGLRLIYYSQIVNDFQKGDIAEGYSVSREKKESFPLTVTSAQKNPTAFYLCASSTYSGFAGNTIYFGEGSWLTVV.

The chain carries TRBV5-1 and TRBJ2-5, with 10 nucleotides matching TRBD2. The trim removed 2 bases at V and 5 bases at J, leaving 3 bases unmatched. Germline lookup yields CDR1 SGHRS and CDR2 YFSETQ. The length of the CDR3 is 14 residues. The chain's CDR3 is CASSFLAGVETQYF. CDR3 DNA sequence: TGCGCCAGCAGCTTCCTAGCGGGAGTCGAGACCCAGTACTTC.

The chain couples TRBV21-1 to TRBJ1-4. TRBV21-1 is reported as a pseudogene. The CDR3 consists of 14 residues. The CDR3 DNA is TGTGCCAGCAGCAAAGCGCTGGGTAATGAAAAACTGTTTTTT. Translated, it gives CASSKALGNEKLFF.

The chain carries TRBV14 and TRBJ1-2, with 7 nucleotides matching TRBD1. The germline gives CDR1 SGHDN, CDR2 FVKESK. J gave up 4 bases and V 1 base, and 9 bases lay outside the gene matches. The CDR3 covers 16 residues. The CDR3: CASSQGRQGRAYGYTF. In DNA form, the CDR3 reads TGTGCCAGCAGCCAAGGAAGACAGGGAAGGGCCTATGGCTACACCTTC.

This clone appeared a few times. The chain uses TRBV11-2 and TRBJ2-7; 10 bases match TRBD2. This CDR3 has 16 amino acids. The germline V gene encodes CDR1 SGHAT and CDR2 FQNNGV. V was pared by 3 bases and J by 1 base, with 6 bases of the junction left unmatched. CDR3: CASSFLGLAKSYEQYF. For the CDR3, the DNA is TGTGCCAGCAGCTTCCTGGGACTAGCGAAATCCTACGAGCAGTACTTC.

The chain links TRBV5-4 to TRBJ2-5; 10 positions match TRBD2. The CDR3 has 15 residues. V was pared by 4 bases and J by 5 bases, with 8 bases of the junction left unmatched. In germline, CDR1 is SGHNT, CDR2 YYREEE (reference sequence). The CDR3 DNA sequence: TGTGCCAGCAGCGCCGGGACTAGCGAACGGGAGACCCAGTACTTC. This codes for CASSAGTSERETQYF.

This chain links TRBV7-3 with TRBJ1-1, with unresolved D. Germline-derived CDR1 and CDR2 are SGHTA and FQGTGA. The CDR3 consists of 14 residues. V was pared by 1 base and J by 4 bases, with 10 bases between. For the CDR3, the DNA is TGTGCCAGCAGCTTAAATGTAGCAAGCACTGAAGCTTTCTTT. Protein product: CASSLNVASTEAFF.

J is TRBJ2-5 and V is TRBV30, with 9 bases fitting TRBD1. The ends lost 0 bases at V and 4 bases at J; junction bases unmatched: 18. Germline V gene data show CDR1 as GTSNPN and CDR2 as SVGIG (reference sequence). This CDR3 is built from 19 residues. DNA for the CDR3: TGTGCCTGGAGTGTATGGACAGTTTCCGGGACAGGGCAGGGAGAGACCCAGTACTTC. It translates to CAWSVWTVSGTGQGETQYF.

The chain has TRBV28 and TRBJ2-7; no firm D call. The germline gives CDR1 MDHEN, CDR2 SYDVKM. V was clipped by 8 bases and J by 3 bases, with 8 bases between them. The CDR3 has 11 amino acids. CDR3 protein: CASSDRYEQYF. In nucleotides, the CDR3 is TGTGCCAGCTCGGATCGCTACGAGCAGTACTTC.

DNA of the CDR3: TGTGCCAGTAGTACGGCCAGGGCTTCGGAAGCTTTCTTT. This codes for CASSTARASEAFF. This chain uses TRBV19 with TRBJ1-1; D might be TRBD1 (5 bases). The CDR3 runs 13 residues. Germline V gene lookup returns CDR1 LNHDA and CDR2 SQIVND (reference sequence). Trimming cost V 4 bases and J 8 bases, with 14 bases left between them.

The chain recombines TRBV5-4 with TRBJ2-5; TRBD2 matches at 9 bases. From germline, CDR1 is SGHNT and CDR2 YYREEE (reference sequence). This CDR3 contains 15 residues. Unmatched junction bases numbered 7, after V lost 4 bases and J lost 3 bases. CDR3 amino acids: CASSLVGGGEETQYF. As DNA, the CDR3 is TGTGCCAGCAGCCTGGTTGGCGGGGGGGAAGAGACCCAGTACTTC.

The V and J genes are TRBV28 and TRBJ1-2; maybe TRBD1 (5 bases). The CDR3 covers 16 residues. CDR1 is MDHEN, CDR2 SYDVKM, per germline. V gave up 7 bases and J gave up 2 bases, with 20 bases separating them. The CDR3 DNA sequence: TGTGCCAGCACATTTGGAGGGACGAGCGGAAACTATGGCTACACCTTC. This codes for CASTFGGTSGNYGYTF.

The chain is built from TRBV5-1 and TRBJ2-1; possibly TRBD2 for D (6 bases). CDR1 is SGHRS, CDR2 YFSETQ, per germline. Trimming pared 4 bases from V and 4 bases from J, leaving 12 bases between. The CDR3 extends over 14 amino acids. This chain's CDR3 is CASSPGTYYNEQFF. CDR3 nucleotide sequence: TGCGCCAGCAGCCCCGGGACTTATTACAATGAGCAGTTCTTC.

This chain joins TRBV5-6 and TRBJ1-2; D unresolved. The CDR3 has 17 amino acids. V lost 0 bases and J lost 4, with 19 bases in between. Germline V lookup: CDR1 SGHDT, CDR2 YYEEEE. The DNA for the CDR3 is TGTGCCAGCAGCTTGGGTCCGATGCGGTTGGGTCGCTATGGCTACACCTTC. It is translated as CASSLGPMRLGRYGYTF.

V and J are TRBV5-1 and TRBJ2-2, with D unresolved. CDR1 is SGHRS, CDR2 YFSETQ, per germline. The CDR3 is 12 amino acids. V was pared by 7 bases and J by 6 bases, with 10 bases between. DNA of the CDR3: TGCGCCAGCGGGCCGGGTGCCGGGGAGCTGTTTTTT. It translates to CASGPGAGELFF.

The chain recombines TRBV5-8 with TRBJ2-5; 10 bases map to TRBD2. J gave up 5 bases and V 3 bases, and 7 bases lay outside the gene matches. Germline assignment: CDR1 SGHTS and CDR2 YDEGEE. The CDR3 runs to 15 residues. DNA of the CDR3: TGTGCCAGCAGCTCCGAACTAGCGGGGTTGGAGACCCAGTACTTC. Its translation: CASSSELAGLETQYF.

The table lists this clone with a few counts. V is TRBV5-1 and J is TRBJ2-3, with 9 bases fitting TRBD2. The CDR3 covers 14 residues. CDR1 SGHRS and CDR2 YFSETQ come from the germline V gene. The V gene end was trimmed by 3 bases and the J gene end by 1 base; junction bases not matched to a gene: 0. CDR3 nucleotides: TGCGCCAGCAGCTGGACTAGCGGCACAGATACGCAGTATTTT. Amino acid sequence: CASSWTSGTDTQYF.

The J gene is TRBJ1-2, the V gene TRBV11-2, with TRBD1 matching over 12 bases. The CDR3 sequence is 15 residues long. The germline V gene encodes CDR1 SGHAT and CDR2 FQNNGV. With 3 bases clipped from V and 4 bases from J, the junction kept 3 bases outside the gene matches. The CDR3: CASSFGTGGSYGYTF. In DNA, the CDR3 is TGTGCCAGCAGCTTCGGGACAGGGGGCAGCTATGGCTACACCTTC. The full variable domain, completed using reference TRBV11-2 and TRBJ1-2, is EAGVAQSPRYKIIEKRQSVAFWCNPISGHATLYWYQQILGQGPKLLIQFQNNGVVDDSQLPKDRFSAERLKGVDSTLKIQPAKLEDSAVYLCASSFGTGGSYGYTFGSGTRLTVV.

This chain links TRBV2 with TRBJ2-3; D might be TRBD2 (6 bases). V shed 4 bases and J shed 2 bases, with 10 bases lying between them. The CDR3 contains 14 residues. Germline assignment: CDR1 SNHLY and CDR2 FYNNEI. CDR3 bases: TGTGCCAGCAGTGCGGGACTTCCCACAGATACGCAGTATTTT. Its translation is CASSAGLPTDTQYF. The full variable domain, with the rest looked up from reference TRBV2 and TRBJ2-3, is EPEVTQTPSHQVTQMGQEVILRCVPISNHLYFYWYRQILGQKVEFLVSFYNNEISEKSEIFDDQFSVERPDGSNFTLKIRSTKLEDSAMYFCASSAGLPTDTQYFGPGTRLTVL.

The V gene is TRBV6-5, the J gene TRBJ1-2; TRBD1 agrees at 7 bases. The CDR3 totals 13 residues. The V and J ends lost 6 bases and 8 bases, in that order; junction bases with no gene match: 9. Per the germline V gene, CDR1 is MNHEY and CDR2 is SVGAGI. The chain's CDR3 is CASRPYDREGYTF. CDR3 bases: TGTGCCAGCAGACCCTATGACAGGGAGGGCTACACCTTC.

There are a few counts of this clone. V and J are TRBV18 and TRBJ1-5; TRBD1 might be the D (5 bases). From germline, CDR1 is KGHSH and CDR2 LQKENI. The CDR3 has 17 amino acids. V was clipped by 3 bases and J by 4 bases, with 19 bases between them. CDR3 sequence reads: CASSPGAPGLTNQPQHF. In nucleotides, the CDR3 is TGTGCCAGCTCACCCGGTGCCCCGGGACTGACAAATCAGCCCCAGCATTTT.

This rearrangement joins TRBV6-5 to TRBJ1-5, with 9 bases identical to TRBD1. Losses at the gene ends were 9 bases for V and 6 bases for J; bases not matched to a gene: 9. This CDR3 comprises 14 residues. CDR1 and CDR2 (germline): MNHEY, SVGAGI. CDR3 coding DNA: TGTGCCAGTCAAGTTGGACAGGGGAGTCAGCCCCAGCATTTT. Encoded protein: CASQVGQGSQPQHF.

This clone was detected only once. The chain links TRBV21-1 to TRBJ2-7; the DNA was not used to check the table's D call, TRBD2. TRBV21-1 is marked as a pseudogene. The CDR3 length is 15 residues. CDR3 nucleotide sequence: TGTGCCAGCAGCCCTCGGGGGGACGTCCAAAACGAGCAGTACTTC. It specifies CASSPRGDVQNEQYF.

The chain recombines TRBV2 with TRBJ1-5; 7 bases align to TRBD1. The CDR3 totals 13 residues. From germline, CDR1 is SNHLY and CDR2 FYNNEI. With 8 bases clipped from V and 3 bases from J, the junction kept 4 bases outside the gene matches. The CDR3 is CASWGQTNQPQHF. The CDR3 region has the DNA TGTGCCAGCTGGGGACAGACCAATCAGCCCCAGCATTTT.

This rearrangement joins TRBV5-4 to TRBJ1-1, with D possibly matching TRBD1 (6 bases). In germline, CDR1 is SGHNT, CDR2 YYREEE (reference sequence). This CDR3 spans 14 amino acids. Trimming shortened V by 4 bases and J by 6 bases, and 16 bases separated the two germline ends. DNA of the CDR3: TGTGCCAGCAGCGTTATACAGGGAAGCGCTGAAGCTTTCTTT. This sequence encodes CASSVIQGSAEAFF.